Below, one TCR beta chain is given with its context. No antigen is known for it. Trimming took off 5 bases at V and 0 bases at J, with 7 bases between the two ends. CDR1 is SGHTA and CDR2 is FQGNSA in the germline V gene. This CDR3 has 13 amino acids. The primer mix covered 54 TRBV segments and 13 TRBJ segments. Clones were sequenced by immunoSEQ multiplex PCR, and TCRdb holds only the in-frame ones, with some missing. This sample has tens of thousands of clones, with just under 80% found just once. The source of the sample is a study of T cell repertoires and HLA-DP antigens. Study-level information: Alloantigens: one with one groove difference and one with about 11 differences versus self. Study-level results: Total CD4+ responders were stimulated by HeLa antigen-presenting cells.

Average purity of the negatively selected CD4+ T cells was around 98%. This chain joins TRBV7-2 and TRBJ1-1; D is uncertain. The TCR comes from a man aged 55-75 years in good health and CMV-seronegative. Material for sequencing was CD4+ T cells from PBMCs. The CDR3, as DNA: TGTGCCAGCAGCCCCCACATGAACACTGAAGCTTTCTTT. As protein: CASSPHMNTEAFF.